The T cell receptor beta chain under discussion was sequenced for a study of CD4 T cells in relation to SARS-CoV-2 and coronaviruses listed by TCRdb under 2021. The study in broad terms: In the ViraFEST assay, PBMCs were grown with antigen for approximately 11 days, and TCR beta CDR3s were then sequenced to identify antigen-specific clonal expansions. The negative reference condition was either a culture with an HIV-1 Nef peptide pool or a culture with no peptide. Using patient-derived lymphoblastoid cell lines, the shared crossreactive spike epitopes were mapped to their HLA restriction. At the level of individual TCR clonotypes, the study evaluated whether memory CD4+ T cells crossreact between the spike proteins of SARS-CoV-2 and those of common cold coronaviruses. The Adaptive Biotechnologies TCR-sequencing kit was used to sequence samples from three pre-COVID donors and the naive versus memory experiments, while other data came from Illumina-based sequencing. A different TCR-beta assay, based on Illumina, was used to sequence expansion assays from other donors in the study. The paper's findings and limits, for the study overall: Memory CD4+ clonotypes crossrecognizing SARS-CoV-2 and at least one common cold coronavirus spike were found in around 59% of donors. Pre-pandemic and post-infection samples were not both contributed by any donor, so tracing of the source of pre-existing responses was limited. The study was limited by small numbers of patients and tested TCRs. Significantly weaker SARS-CoV-2-driven expansion was shown by crossreactive clones than by monoreactive clones, consistent with antigenic imprinting. Crossreactivity analysis was centred on spike protein, so crossreactivity against other viral proteins was not assessed.

CD4+ T cells from unexposed donors were collected before the COVID-19 pandemic (2011-2018). After approximately eleven days of culture, CD4+ T cells were isolated with the EasySep CD4+ T cell isolation kit. As far as cell numbers permitted, CD4+ T cells from unexposed donors were tested for reactivity against SARS-CoV-2 S and N as well as four spike pools from common cold coronaviruses. PBMCs were cultured at a few million per well in IMDM supplemented with around 5% human AB serum and 9 to 10 IU/ml IL-2. Half of the culture medium was replaced with fresh IL-2-containing medium on days 3 and 7. In general, triplicate replicate wells were used for every peptide culture condition. The leukapheresis product for the unexposed donors was obtained through commercial purchase. PBMCs were isolated from leukapheresis product or whole blood by Ficoll-Paque PLUS gradient centrifugation. PBMCs were either used fresh in the expansion assay or cryopreserved at -140 degrees C. The QIAamp Micro DNA Kit was used to extract genomic DNA from the CD4+ T cells.

As concerns this clone: Its antigen is not yet known. Base quality data are lacking; no much larger clone is found one base away.

Preparation of the library involved the immunoSEQ multiplex PCR assay. The paper's data handling went like this. During preprocessing, nonproductive sequences were removed, as were CDR3s that did not start with C, did not end with F or W, or were shorter than 7 amino acids. Antigen-specific clonotypes were called with the MANAFEST web app, based on expansion relative to reference and other culture wells. To be counted as positive, a clone had to show significant expansion compared with the reference culture, at an FDR below 0.05, in 2 of 3 replicate wells. Positive clones also required significant expansion versus all other tandem wells and an odds ratio above 5. CDR3 homology was measured as pairwise Levenshtein distance, computed with the stringdist R package after trimming three terminal residues from each end. The table was pulled from immuneACCESS by TCRdb, which kept in-frame rearrangements only. Such tables lose some clones; where checked, under half of the loss comes from unresolved V genes, and the rest has no known cause. V and J calls and clone size are as listed in that table; D and trimming were resolved from the DNA. The sample includes some 29,000 clones, with about 80% observed a single time. Of the sample, around 17% is held by the ten largest clones.

Sequencing used CD4+ T cells from PBMCs, cultured in vitro. The receptor comes from a human donor in good health.

The DNA sequence follows: TGTGCCAGCAGCTTACACCCCGCGTCGGAGGGGTACACAGATACGCAGTATTTT. Translated, it gives CASSLHPASEGYTDTQYF. This chain is built from TRBV7-6 and TRBJ2-3; TRBD2 could be the D gene, as 6 bases match. The junction shows trimming of 2 bases on V and 2 bases on J, plus 20 bases between the germline ends. Including the terminal cysteine and phenylalanine, the CDR3 comprises 18 residues. Kept here is only the CDR3 DNA, which spans 54 bases and is read in frame from base 1. From a lookup of the germline V gene, CDR1 and CDR2 are SGHVS and FNYEAQ.